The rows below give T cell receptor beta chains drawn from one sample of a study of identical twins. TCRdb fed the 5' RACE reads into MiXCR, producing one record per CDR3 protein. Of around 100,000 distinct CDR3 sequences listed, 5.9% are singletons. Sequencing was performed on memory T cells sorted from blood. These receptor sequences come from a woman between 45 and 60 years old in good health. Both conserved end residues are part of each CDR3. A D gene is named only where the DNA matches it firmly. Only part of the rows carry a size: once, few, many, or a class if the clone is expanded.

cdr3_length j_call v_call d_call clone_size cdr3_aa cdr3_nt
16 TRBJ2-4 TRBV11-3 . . CASREGRDRAKNIQYF TGTGCCAGCAGAGAAGGTCGCGACCGAGCCAAAAACATTCAGTACTTC
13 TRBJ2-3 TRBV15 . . CATSRGSSDTQYF TGTGCCACCAGCAGAGGGAGCTCAGATACGCAGTATTTT
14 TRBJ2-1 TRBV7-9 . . CASSLERDPWKQFF TGTGCCAGCAGCTTAGAAAGGGACCCCTGGAAGCAGTTCTTC
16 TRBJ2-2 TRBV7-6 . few CASSLAVPLKTGELFF TGTGCCAGCAGCTTAGCGGTACCCCTCAAAACCGGGGAGCTGTTTTTT
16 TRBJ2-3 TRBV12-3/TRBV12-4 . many CASSLPLAAGADTQYF TGTGCCAGCAGTTTACCCTTAGCGGCTGGGGCAGATACGCAGTATTTT
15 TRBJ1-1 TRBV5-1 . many CASSSAGQRATEAFF TGCGCCAGCAGCTCAGCCGGGCAGAGAGCCACTGAAGCTTTCTTT
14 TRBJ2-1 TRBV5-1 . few CASSLVAEYNEQFF TGCGCCAGCAGCTTGGTTGCGGAGTACAATGAGCAGTTCTTC
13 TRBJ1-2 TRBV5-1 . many CASSIPAGDGYTF TGCGCCAGCAGCATTCCGGCCGGGGATGGCTACACCTTC
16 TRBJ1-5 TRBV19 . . CASRGPGNGDNQPQHF TGTGCCAGCAGGGGACCCGGAAACGGAGACAATCAGCCCCAGCATTTT
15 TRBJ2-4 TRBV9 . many CASSVGTLGQNIQYF TGTGCCAGCAGCGTAGGGACTCTCGGACAAAACATTCAGTACTTC
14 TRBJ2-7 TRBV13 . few CASSSYGALPVQYF TGTGCCAGCAGCTCGTACGGGGCCTTACCCGTGCAGTACTTC
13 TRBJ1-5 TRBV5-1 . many CASSLFGDQPQHF TGCGCCAGCAGCTTATTTGGGGATCAGCCCCAGCATTTT
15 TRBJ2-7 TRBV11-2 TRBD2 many CASSSPGGSRNEQYF TGTGCCAGCAGCTCCCCGGGCGGGAGTCGGAACGAGCAGTACTTC
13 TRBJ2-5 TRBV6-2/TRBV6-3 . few CASSPREIETQYF TGTGCCAGCAGTCCGCGGGAAATAGAGACCCAGTACTTC
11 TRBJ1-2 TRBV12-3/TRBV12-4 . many CASSLGVSYTF TGTGCCAGCAGTTTAGGGGTGAGCTACACCTTC
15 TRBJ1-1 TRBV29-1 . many CSVGLLRQGNTEAFF TGCAGCGTTGGGCTTTTACGGCAGGGGAACACTGAAGCTTTCTTT
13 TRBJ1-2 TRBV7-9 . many CASSSPGPDPYTF TGTGCCAGCAGCTCACCGGGACCCGACCCCTACACCTTC
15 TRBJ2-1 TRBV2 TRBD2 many CASRLRTSGYNEQFF TGTGCCAGCAGGCTCCGGACTAGCGGGTACAATGAGCAGTTCTTC
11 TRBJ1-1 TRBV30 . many CAWTGEAEAFF TGTGCCTGGACGGGGGAGGCTGAAGCTTTCTTT
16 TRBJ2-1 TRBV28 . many CASSSSKGASYNEQFF TGTGCCAGCAGTTCATCAAAAGGGGCCTCATACAATGAGCAGTTCTTC
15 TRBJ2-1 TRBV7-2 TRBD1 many CASSRTSGQGDEQFF TGTGCCAGCAGTCGAACCTCGGGACAGGGAGATGAGCAGTTCTTC
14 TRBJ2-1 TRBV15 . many CATSRELGYNEQFF TGTGCCACCAGCAGAGAACTGGGCTACAATGAGCAGTTCTTC
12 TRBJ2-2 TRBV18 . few CASSPLSGELFF TGTGCCAGCTCACCTTTATCCGGGGAGCTGTTTTTT
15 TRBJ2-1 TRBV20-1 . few CSALGGISSYNEQFF TGCAGTGCCCTTGGCGGGATAAGCTCCTACAATGAGCAGTTCTTC
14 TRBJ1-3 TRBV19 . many CASKDPQRRNTIYF TGTGCCAGTAAAGACCCTCAAAGGAGAAACACCATATATTTT
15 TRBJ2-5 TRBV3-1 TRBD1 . CASSQNKGGGETQYF TGTGCCAGCAGCCAAAATAAAGGGGGCGGGGAGACCCAGTACTTC
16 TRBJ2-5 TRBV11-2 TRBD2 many CASSSTSGPPRETQYF TGTGCCAGCAGCTCGACTAGCGGGCCCCCCAGGGAGACCCAGTACTTC